This T cell receptor (beta chain) was retrieved from a study of metastatic and nonmetastatic thyroid tumors. For the study at large: The study looked at repertoires side by side in blood and in tumor or nodule tissue from malignant and benign thyroid patients.

Under the authors' procedure: Clinicopathological groups differed in CDR3, with these differences serving to build a distant-metastasis classifier for papillary thyroid cancer. MiXCR re-clonotyped the PCR reads for TCRdb. Here the V and J calls rest on TCRdb's processing, not on the authors' analysis. The sample carries roughly 70,000 clones, around 18% recorded once. The study, taken as a whole, reports: In both blood and tumor samples, TCR beta diversity was reported significantly higher for malignant than benign nodules.

After removal of 5 bases from V and 5 bases from J, the junction contained 13 bases not matched to a gene. This CDR3 region has 16 residues. The V gene's germline CDR1 is MNHNS and CDR2 SASEGT. All patients were untreated before thyroid surgery. This clone was recorded at least ten times. Its antigen is still unknown. Sequences were obtained from blood. V is TRBV6-1 and J is TRBJ2-5; 8 bases align to TRBD2. The sequence was obtained from a female donor with papillary thyroid cancer or a benign thyroid nodule (not recorded which). Some clones in this sample may be carry-over from other donors' samples. The CDR3 nucleotides read TGTGCCAGCAGTCGGTTCTTCTCGACTAGCGCGGAGACCCAGTACTTC. Translating it yields CASSRFFSTSAETQYF.